The clone carrying this T cell receptor beta chain turned up a few times. The antigen is unknown. RNA was extracted and reverse transcribed into cDNA as the sequencing template. Profiled with immunoSEQ multiplex PCR; TCRdb holds only in-frame clones, not every one. In the table there are under 200,000 clones, roughly 65% of which are singletons. V lost 4 bases and J lost 7, with 16 bases in between. The CDR3 runs 14 residues. Germline CDR1 is WNHNN and CDR2 is SYGVQD (reference sequence). Indicated treatment: oral pan-JAK inhibitor, 5-10 mg twice daily. PBMCs were stained for CD3, CD4 and CD8, and CD4+ and CD8+ T cells were sorted. The sample originates from a study of CD8+ T cells in alopecia areata. Study conclusions and caveats: Persistence of many expanded lesional clones was seen in scalp and blood during tofacitinib. In scalp, tofacitinib significantly decreased clonality and expanded CD8+ clones among the top 100.

The sequence was obtained from a human donor with alopecia areata. The chain is built from TRBV10-1 and TRBJ2-5, with D tentatively TRBD1 or TRBD2 (5 bases each). Here the sequenced sample was CD4+ T cells sorted from blood, taken at week 4, from a patient treated with tofacitinib. CDR3 loop: CASSGRDRPGTQYF. The CDR3 bases are TGCGCCAGCAGTGGAAGGGACCGACCTGGGACCCAGTACTTC.